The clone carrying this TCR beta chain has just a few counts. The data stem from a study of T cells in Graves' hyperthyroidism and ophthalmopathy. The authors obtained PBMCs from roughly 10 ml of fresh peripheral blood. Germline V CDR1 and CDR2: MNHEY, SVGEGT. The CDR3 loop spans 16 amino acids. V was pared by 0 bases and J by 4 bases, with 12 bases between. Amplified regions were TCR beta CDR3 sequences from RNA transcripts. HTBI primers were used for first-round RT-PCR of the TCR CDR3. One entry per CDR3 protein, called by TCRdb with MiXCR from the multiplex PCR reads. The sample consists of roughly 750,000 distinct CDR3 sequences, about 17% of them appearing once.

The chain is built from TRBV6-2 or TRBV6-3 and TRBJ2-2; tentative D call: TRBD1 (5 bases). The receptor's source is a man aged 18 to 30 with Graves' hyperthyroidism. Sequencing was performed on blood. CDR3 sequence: CASSYSIQEITGELFF. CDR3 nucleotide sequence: TGTGCCAGCAGTTACTCCATACAGGAGATCACCGGGGAGCTGTTTTTT.